A selection of T cell receptor beta chains follows, all from one sample in a study of T cells in localized non-small cell lung cancer. Only in-frame clones appear in the TCRdb table, and some are missing; sequencing was by immunoSEQ multiplex PCR. The data show approximately 83,000 clones, with 70% to 90% seen just once and about 20% held by the top ten. This material consisted of peripheral blood, taken before any cancer treatment. The receptors derive from a woman aged 35 to 70 with stage I squamous cell lung carcinoma. The CDR3 runs from the conserved cysteine through the conserved F or W. A D gene is named only where the DNA matches it firmly. Not every row has a clone size; where given, it reads once, few, many or a size class.

TRBJ1-2 | . | TRBV5-8 | . | TGTGCCAGCAGCCAAGATGCGGGGGGTAGCTATGGCTACACCTTC | CASSQDAGGSYGYTF
TRBJ2-3 | . | TRBV5-4 | . | TGTGCCAGCAGCTTGCGGGGCACAGATACGCAGTATTTT | CASSLRGTDTQYF
TRBJ1-2 | . | TRBV7-8 | . | TGTGCCAGCAGCCCCACCGGCGAAGGGGAGCGCTATGGCTACACCTTC | CASSPTGEGERYGYTF
TRBJ1-3 | . | TRBV5-1 | . | TGCGCCAGCAGCTTGTCCGGAACGAGTGGAAACACCATATATTTT | CASSLSGTSGNTIYF
TRBJ1-1 | . | TRBV12-5 | . | TGTGCTAGTGGAAGCGGGACATACCACGAAGCTTTCTTT | CASGSGTYHEAFF
TRBJ2-7 | . | TRBV18 | . | TGTGCCAGCTCACCATTCAGGGACACTACCTACGAGCAGTACTTC | CASSPFRDTTYEQYF
TRBJ1-1 | . | TRBV6-4 | TRBD1 | TGTGCCAGCAGTCCCACCGGGACAGCCTCGAACACTGAAGCTTTCTTT | CASSPTGTASNTEAFF
TRBJ2-7 | . | TRBV4-1 | . | TGCGCCAGCAGCCAAAGAGGCACCACCTACGAGCAGTACTTC | CASSQRGTTYEQYF
TRBJ2-5 | once | TRBV6-1 | . | TGTGCCGCCCGCCCCCCGGGGGGCGGAGAGACCCAGTACTTC | CAARPPGGGETQYF
TRBJ1-2 | . | TRBV7-9 | . | TGTGCCAGCAGCTTAGGGCCGGGCTACACCTTC | CASSLGPGYTF
TRBJ1-3 | . | TRBV5-5 | . | TGTGCCAGCAGCTTGTTCTCTGATTCCTCTGGAAACACCATATATTTT | CASSLFSDSSGNTIYF
TRBJ2-3 | . | TRBV2 | . | TGTGCCAGCAGCGCTCGCTGGAGCACAGATACGCAGTATTTT | CASSARWSTDTQYF